This TCR beta chain was identified during a study of OX40 agonist ivuxolimab in advanced cancers. Study as a whole: Partial responses, seen in three patients, involved one hepatocellular carcinoma and two cutaneous melanomas. Study conclusions and caveats: In the 0.1 to 3.0 mg/kg range, CD4+ and CD8+ blood T cells had expanded clonally by week 6.

Germline V gives CDR1 LGHNA, CDR2 YSLEER. This CDR3 has 15 amino acids. V was clipped by 0 bases and J by 2 bases, with 9 bases between them. As regards this clone: What it binds is unknown.

Clones were read by immunoSEQ multiplex PCR, and TCRdb kept only the in-frame ones, dropping some. The repertoire holds around 46,000 clones, with 89% as singletons. This clonotype was obtained from an adult with an advanced solid tumor such as melanoma, head and neck, liver or kidney cancer. The V gene is TRBV4-3, the J gene TRBJ2-3; no firm D call. Sequenced here: CD4+ or CD8+ T cells sorted from blood, sampled in a trial of the OX40 agonist ivuxolimab. Here the CDR3 reads CASSQDGRLTDTQYF. CDR3 DNA sequence: TGCGCCAGCAGCCAAGATGGAAGGCTCACAGATACGCAGTATTTT.